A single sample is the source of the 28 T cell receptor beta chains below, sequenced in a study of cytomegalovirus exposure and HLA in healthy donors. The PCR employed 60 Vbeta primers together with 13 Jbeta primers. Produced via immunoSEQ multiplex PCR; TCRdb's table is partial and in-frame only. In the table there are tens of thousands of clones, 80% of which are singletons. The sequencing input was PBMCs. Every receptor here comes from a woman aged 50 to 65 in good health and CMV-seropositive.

The CDR3 region has the DNA TGTGCCAGCAGCGTAGGGTCAGGGGGCGGAAACACCATATATTTT. It specifies CASSVGSGGGNTIYF. V is TRBV9 and J is TRBJ1-3; TRBD1 matches at 8 bases. This CDR3 region has 15 residues. J gave up 4 bases and V 0 bases, and 3 bases lay outside the gene matches. Germline V gene lookup returns CDR1 SGDLS and CDR2 YYNGEE. Filled out from reference TRBV9 and TRBJ1-3, the complete variable domain reads DSGVTQTPKHLITATGQRVTLRCSPRSGDLSVYWYQQSLDQGLQFLIQYYNGEERAKGNILERFSAQQFPDLHSELNLSSLELGDSALYFCASSVGSGGGNTIYFGEGSWLTVV.

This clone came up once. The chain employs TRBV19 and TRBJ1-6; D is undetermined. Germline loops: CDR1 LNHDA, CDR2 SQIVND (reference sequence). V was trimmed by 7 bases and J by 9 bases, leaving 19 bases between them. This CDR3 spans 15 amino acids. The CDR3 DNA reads TGTGCCAGTACCTCTCAGTCCTCAAGCGGTTCACCCCTCCACTTT. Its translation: CASTSQSSSGSPLHF.

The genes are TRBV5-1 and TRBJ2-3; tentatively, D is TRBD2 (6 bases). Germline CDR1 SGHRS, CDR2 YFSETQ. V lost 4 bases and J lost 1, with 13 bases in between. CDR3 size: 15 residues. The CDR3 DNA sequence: TGCGCCAGCAGCCCAGACTCGGGAGGCACAGATACGCAGTATTTT. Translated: CASSPDSGGTDTQYF.

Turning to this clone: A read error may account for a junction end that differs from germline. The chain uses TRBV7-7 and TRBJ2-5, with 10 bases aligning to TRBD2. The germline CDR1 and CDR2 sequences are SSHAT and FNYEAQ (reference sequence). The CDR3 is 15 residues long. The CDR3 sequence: CASSLSGRAGETQYF. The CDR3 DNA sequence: TGTGCTAGCAGCTTAAGCGGGAGGGCCGGGGAGACCCAGTACTTC.

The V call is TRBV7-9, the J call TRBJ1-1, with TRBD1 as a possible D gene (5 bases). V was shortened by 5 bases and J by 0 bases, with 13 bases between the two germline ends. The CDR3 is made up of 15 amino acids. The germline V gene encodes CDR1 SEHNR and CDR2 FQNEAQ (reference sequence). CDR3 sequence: CASSAQGSLNTEAFF. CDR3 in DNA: TGTGCCAGCAGCGCCCAGGGTTCCCTGAACACTGAAGCTTTCTTT.

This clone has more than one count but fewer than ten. The CDR3 spells CASSLALGLAGSSYEQYF. The CDR3 nucleotides read TGCGCCAGCAGCTTGGCCTTGGGGCTAGCGGGGAGCTCCTACGAGCAGTACTTC. V usage is TRBV5-1 and J usage is TRBJ2-7, with TRBD2 matching 9 bases. Germline V gene data show CDR1 as SGHRS and CDR2 as YFSETQ. Trimming at V came to 0 bases and at J to 0 bases, leaving 10 bases not matched to a gene. This CDR3 spans 18 amino acids.

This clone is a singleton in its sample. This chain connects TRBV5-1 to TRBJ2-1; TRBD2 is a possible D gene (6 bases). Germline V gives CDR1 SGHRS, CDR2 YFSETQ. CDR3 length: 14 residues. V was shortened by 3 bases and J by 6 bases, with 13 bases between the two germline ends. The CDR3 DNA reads TGCGCCAGCAGCTCCATGATGGGGGGCAATGAGCAGTTCTTC. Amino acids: CASSSMMGGNEQFF.

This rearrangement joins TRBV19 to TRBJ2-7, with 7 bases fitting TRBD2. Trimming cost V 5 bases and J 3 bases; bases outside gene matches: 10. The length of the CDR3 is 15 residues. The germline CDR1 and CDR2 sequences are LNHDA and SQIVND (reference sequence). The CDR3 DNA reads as TGTGCCAGTAGTCTCTCTGGGGGGGAAAGCTACGAGCAGTACGTC. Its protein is CASSLSGGESYEQYV.

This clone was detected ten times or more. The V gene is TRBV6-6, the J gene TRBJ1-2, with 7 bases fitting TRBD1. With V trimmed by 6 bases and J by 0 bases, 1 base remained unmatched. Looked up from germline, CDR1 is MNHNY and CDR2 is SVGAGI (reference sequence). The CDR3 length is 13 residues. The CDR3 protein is CASSDRANYGYTF. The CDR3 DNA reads TGTGCCAGCAGCGACAGGGCTAACTATGGCTACACCTTC.

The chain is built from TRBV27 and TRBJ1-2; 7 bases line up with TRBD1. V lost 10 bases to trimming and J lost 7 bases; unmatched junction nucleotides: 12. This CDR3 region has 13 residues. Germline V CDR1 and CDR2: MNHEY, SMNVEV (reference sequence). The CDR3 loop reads CATLDQGVGGYTF. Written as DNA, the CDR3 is TGTGCCACCCTGGACCAGGGGGTCGGTGGCTACACCTTC.

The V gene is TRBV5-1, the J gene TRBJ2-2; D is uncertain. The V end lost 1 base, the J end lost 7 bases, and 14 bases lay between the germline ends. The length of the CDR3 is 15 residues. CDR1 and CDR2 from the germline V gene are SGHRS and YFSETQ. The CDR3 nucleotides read TGCGCCAGCAGCTTGCTTACCGACTTTAACGGGGAGCTGTTTTTT. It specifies CASSLLTDFNGELFF.

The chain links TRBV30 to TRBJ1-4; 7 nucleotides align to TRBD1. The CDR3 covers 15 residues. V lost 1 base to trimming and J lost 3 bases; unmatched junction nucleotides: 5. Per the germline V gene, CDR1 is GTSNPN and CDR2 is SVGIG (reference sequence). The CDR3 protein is CAWSGGDRANEKLFF. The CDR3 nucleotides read TGTGCCTGGAGTGGGGGAGACAGGGCTAATGAAAAACTGTTTTTT.

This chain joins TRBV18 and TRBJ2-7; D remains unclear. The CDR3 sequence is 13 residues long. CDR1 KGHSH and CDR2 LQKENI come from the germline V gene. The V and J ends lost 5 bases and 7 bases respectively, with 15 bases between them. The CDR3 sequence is CASSAQGGTEQYV. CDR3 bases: TGTGCCAGCTCAGCTCAAGGTGGAACGGAGCAGTACGTC.

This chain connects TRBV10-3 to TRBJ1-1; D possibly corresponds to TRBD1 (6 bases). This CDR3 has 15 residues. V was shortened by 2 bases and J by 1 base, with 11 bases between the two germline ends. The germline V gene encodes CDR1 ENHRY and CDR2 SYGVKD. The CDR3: CAISEPGTKNTEAFF. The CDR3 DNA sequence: TGTGCCATCAGTGAGCCTGGGACAAAGAACACTGAAGCTTTCTTT.

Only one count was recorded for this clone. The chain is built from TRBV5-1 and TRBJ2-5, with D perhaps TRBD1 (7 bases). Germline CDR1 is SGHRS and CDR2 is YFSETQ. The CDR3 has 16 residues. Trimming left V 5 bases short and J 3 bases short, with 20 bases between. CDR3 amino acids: CASSSSGGSVKETQYF. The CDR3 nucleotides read TGCGCCAGCAGTTCCTCAGGGGGGTCAGTAAAAGAGACCCAGTACTTC.

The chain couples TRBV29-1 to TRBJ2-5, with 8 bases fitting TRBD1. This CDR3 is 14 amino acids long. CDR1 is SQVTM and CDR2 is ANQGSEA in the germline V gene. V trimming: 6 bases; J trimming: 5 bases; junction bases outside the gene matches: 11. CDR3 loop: CSVLRQGARETQYF. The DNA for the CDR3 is TGCAGCGTCCTAAGGCAGGGGGCGCGGGAGACCCAGTACTTC.

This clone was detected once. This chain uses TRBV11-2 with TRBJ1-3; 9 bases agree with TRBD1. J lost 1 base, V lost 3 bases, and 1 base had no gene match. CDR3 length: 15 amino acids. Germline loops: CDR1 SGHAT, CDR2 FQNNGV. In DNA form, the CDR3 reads TGTGCCAGCAGCTTGGGGACAGGGTCTGGAAACACCATATATTTT. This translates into CASSLGTGSGNTIYF.

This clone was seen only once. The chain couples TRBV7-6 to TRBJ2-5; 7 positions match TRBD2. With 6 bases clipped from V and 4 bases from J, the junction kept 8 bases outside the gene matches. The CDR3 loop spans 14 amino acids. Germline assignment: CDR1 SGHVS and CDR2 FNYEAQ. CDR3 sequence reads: CASRLRTGGETQYF. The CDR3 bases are TGTGCCAGCAGGCTCAGGACGGGGGGAGAGACCCAGTACTTC.

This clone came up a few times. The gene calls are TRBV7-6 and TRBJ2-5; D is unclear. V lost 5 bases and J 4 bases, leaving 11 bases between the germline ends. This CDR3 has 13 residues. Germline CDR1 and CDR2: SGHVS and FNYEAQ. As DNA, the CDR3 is TGTGCCAGCAGCCCCGAGCACCGAGAGACCCAGTACTTC. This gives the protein CASSPEHRETQYF.

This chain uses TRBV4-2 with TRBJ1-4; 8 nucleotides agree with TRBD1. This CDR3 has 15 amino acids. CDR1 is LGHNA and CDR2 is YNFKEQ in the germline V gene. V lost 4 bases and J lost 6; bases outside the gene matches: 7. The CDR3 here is CASSPGAGGDEKLFF. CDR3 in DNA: TGTGCCAGCAGCCCAGGGGCAGGGGGCGATGAAAAACTGTTTTTT.

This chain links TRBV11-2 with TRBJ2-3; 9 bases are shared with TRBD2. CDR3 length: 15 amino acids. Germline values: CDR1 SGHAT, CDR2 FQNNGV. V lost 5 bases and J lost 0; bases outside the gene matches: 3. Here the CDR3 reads CASSVSGGSTDTQYF. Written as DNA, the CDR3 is TGTGCCAGCAGCGTTAGCGGGGGTAGCACAGATACGCAGTATTTT.

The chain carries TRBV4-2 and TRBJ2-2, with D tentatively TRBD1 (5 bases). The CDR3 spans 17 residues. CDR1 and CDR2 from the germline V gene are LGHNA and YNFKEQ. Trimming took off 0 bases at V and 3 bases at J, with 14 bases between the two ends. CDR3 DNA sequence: TGTGCCAGCAGCCAAGATCCCCGACAGCCATACACCGGGGAGCTGTTTTTT. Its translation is CASSQDPRQPYTGELFF.

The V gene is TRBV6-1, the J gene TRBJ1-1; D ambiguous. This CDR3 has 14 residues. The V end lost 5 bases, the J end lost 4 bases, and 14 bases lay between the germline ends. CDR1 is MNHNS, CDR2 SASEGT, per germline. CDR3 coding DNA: TGTGCCAGCAGTTATTACGGTAGCGGCACTGAAGCTTTCTTT. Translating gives CASSYYGSGTEAFF.

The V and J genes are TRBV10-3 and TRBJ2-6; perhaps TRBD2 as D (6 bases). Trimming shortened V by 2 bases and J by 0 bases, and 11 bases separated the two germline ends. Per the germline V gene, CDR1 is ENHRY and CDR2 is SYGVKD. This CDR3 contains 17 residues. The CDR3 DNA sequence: TGTGCCATCAGTGAGGGTCAGGGAGGCTCTGGGGCCAACGTCCTGACTTTC. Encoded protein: CAISEGQGGSGANVLTF.

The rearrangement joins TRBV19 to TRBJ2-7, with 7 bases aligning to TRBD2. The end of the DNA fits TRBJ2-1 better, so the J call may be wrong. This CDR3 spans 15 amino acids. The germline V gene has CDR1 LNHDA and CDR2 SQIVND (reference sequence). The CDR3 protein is CASSIRGRGYNEQFF. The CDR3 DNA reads TGTGCCAGTAGTATCCGAGGGAGGGGCTACAATGAGCAGTTCTTC.

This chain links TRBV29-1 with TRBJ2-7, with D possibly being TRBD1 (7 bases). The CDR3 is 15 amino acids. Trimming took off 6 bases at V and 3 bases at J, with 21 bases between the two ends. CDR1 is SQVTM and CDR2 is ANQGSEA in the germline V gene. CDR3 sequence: CSVRGERQGLYEQYF. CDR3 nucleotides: TGCAGCGTGAGGGGAGAACGACAGGGACTCTACGAGCAGTACTTC.

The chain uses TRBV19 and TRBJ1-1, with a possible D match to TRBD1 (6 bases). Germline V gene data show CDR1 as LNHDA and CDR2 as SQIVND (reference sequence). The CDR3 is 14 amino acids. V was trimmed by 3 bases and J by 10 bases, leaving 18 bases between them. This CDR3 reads CASSMTLLGAGAFF. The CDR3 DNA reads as TGTGCCAGTAGTATGACATTACTGGGGGCTGGAGCTTTCTTT. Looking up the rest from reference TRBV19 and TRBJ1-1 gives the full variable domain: DGGITQSPKYLFRKEGQNVTLSCEQNLNHDAMYWYRQDPGQGLRLIYYSQIVNDFQKGDIAEGYSVSREKKESFPLTVTSAQKNPTAFYLCASSMTLLGAGAFFGQGTRLTVV.

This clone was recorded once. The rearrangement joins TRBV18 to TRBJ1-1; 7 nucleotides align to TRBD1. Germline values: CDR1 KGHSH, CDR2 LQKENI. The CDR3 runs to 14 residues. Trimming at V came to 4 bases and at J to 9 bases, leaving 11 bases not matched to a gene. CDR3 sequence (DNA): TGTGCCAGCTCACTTGACAGGGTGGTAGAAAAAGCTTTCTTT. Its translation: CASSLDRVVEKAFF.